This passage covers 12 T cell receptor beta chains from one sample sequenced in a study of control samples from healthy donors and cancer patients. Some clones are missing from TCRdb's copy, which holds only in-frame ones; the method was immunoSEQ multiplex PCR. The table shows about 150,000 clones, with around nine tenths occurring only once. Source material: blood. Source of these receptors: a man in his thirties or forties in good health.

The rearrangement links TRBV27 to TRBJ1-2; D is ambiguous. CDR1 and CDR2 (germline): MNHEY, SMNVEV (reference sequence). This CDR3 has 17 amino acids. With 0 bases removed from V and 4 bases from J, the gap between germline ends came to 18 bases. CDR3 sequence (DNA): TGTGCCAGCAGTTTATCGGGTACGGAACTTCTTGTCTATGGCTACACCTTC. This codes for CASSLSGTELLVYGYTF.

The chain has TRBV7-9 and TRBJ2-7; D might be TRBD1 (5 bases). Germline V lookup: CDR1 SEHNR, CDR2 FQNEAQ (reference sequence). Trimming stripped 2 bases from V and 7 bases from J, with 12 bases between. CDR3 length: 13 amino acids. The CDR3 protein is CASSLSRDGEQYF. The CDR3 DNA reads TGTGCCAGCAGCTTAAGCAGGGATGGGGAGCAGTACTTC.

The chain couples TRBV29-1 to TRBJ1-3, with D perhaps TRBD1 (6 bases). The CDR3 is 16 amino acids. Germline loops: CDR1 SQVTM, CDR2 ANQGSEA. Trimming took off 6 bases at V and 0 bases at J, with 18 bases between the two ends. The CDR3 nucleotides read TGCAGCGTCGAACCGAACAGGGACGGCTCTGGAAACACCATATATTTT. This gives the protein CSVEPNRDGSGNTIYF.

The chain links TRBV29-1 to TRBJ2-7, with 8 positions matching TRBD1. Germline V lookup: CDR1 SQVTM, CDR2 ANQGSEA. The CDR3 runs 13 residues. Trimming cost V 1 base and J 5 bases; bases outside gene matches: 4. The CDR3 here is CSVEGDRGHEQYF. CDR3 DNA sequence: TGCAGCGTTGAAGGCGACAGGGGTCACGAGCAGTACTTC.

The V gene is TRBV24-1, the J gene TRBJ1-3; 8 bases match TRBD1. CDR1 and CDR2 (germline): KGHDR, SFDVKD. This CDR3 comprises 20 residues. V lost 1 base to trimming and J lost 0 bases; unmatched junction nucleotides: 13. The CDR3 loop reads CATSDLDTGGSLRSGNTIYF. The CDR3 region has the DNA TGTGCCACCAGTGATTTAGACACAGGGGGGTCACTTCGCTCTGGAAACACCATATATTTT.

J is TRBJ1-2 and V is TRBV7-9; D uncertain. CDR1 SEHNR and CDR2 FQNEAQ come from the germline V gene (reference sequence). CDR3 length: 13 residues. Trimming left V 2 bases short and J 4 bases short, with 8 bases between. CDR3 coding DNA: TGTGCCAGCAGCTTATCCGGTTCCTATGGCTACACCTTC. It yields the protein CASSLSGSYGYTF. Filled out from reference TRBV7-9 and TRBJ1-2, the complete variable domain reads DTGVSQNPRHKITKRGQNVTFRCDPISEHNRLYWYRQTLGQGPEFLTYFQNEAQLEKSRLLSDRFSAERPKGSFSTLEIQRTEQGDSAMYLCASSLSGSYGYTFGSGTRLTVV.

V and J are TRBV11-3 and TRBJ2-3, with D perhaps given as TRBD1 or TRBD2 (5 bases each). The germline gives CDR1 SGHNT, CDR2 YENEEA. This CDR3 has 16 residues. V gave up 4 bases and J gave up 4 bases, with 18 bases separating them. CDR3 DNA: TGTGCCAGCAGCTCCCCGAACCGGGGACCTCCAGATACGCAGTATTTT. It codes for CASSSPNRGPPDTQYF.

The V and J genes are TRBV29-1 and TRBJ1-1, with 7 positions matching TRBD1. The CDR3 has 16 amino acids. Germline CDR1 reads SQVTM; CDR2 reads ANQGSEA. V lost 3 bases to trimming and J lost 4 bases; unmatched junction nucleotides: 14. CDR3 nucleotide sequence: TGCAGCGTTGAGAAGATACAGGGGAGAGAGAGCACTGAAGCTTTCTTT. Protein: CSVEKIQGRESTEAFF.

This clone was found a few times. The chain carries TRBV5-8 and TRBJ2-5; 9 nucleotides align to TRBD1. Germline V gene lookup returns CDR1 SGHTS and CDR2 YDEGEE. Trimming took 2 bases from V and 4 from J; bases not matched to a gene: 6. The CDR3 is made up of 15 amino acids. The chain's CDR3 is CASSFNRGQLETQYF. The CDR3 DNA sequence: TGTGCCAGCAGCTTTAACAGGGGGCAGCTAGAGACCCAGTACTTC.

This chain links TRBV3-1 (or the pseudogene TRBV3-2) with TRBJ1-1; TRBD1 matches at 7 bases. Germline lookup yields CDR1 LGHDT and CDR2 YNNKEL (reference sequence). CDR3 length equals 14 residues. V trimming: 4 bases; J trimming: 7 bases; junction bases outside the gene matches: 9. CDR3 sequence (DNA): TGTGCCAGCAGCCTTCAAACAGGGGAGAGTGAAGCTTTCTTT. It specifies CASSLQTGESEAFF.

J is TRBJ2-2 and V is TRBV6-2 or TRBV6-3; D not resolved. V lost 1 base, J lost 7 bases, and 7 bases lay in between. CDR3 length equals 13 residues. Germline CDR1 MNHEY, CDR2 SVGEGT. CDR3 loop: CASSYFLGGELFF. The CDR3 nucleotides read TGTGCCAGCAGTTACTTCCTCGGCGGGGAGCTGTTTTTT.

The chain recombines TRBV6-4 with TRBJ2-1; D may be TRBD1 (6 bases). V was pared by 3 bases and J by 10 bases, with 13 bases between. From germline, CDR1 is MRHNA and CDR2 SNTAGT. The CDR3 loop spans 13 amino acids. CDR3 sequence (DNA): TGTGCCAGCAGTGAAGCCCCGAGGGGGGAGCAGTTCTTC. Translated: CASSEAPRGEQFF.